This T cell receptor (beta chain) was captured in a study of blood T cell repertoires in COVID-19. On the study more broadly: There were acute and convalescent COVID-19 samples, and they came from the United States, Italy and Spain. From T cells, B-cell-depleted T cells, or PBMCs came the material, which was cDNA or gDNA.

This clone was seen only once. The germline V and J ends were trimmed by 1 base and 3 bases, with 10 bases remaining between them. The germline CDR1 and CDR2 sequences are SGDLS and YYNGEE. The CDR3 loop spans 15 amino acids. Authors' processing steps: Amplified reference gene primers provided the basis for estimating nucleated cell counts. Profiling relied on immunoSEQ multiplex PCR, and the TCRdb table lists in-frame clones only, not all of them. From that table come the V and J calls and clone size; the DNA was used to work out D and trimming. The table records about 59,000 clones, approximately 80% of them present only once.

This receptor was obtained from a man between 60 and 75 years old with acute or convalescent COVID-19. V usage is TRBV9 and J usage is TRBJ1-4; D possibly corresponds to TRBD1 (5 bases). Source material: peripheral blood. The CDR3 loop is CASSVSGTSNEKLFF. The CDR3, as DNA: TGTGCCAGCAGCGTATCAGGGACTTCTAATGAAAAACTGTTTTTT. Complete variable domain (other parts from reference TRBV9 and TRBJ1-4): DSGVTQTPKHLITATGQRVTLRCSPRSGDLSVYWYQQSLDQGLQFLIQYYNGEERAKGNILERFSAQQFPDLHSELNLSSLELGDSALYFCASSVSGTSNEKLFFGSGTQLSVL.